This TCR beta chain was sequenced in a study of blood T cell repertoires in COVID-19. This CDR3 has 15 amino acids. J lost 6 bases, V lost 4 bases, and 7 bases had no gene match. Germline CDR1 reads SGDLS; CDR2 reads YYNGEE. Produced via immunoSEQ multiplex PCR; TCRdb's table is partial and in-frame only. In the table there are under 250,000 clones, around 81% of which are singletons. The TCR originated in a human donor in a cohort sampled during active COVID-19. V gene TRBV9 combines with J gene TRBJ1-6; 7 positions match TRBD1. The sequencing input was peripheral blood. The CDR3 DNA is TGTGCCAGCAGCCTGACAGGGCCCAGTAATTCACCCCTCCACTTT. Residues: CASSLTGPSNSPLHF.